The clone carrying this T cell receptor (beta chain) has only a few counts. The target antigen is unknown. Treatment noted: approximately 9-day PBMC culture with coronavirus spike peptide pools or control peptides (ViraFEST assay). Alongside 7.5 to 10 IU/ml IL-2 and approximately 9.3 ug/ml peptide pools, PBMCs were cultured at about 2.2 million per well. Cultured CD4+ T cells had their DNA profiled by the Oncomine TCR Beta short-read assay. Using its own MiXCR run on the PCR reads, TCRdb lists one record per CDR3 protein. The table includes about 16,000 distinct CDR3 sequences, less than 40% detected once. These data come from a study of vaccination and CD4 T cells after COVID-19. Background on the study: Samples were taken after vaccination, a median of around 67 days after dose two, with a range of 14 to 241. Culture controls were given either a CEFX pool, an HIV-1 Nef pool, or no peptide.

Germline CDR1 reads GTSNPN; CDR2 reads SVGIG (reference sequence). The CDR3 is made up of 11 amino acids. Trimming shortened V by 2 bases and J by 10 bases, and 10 bases separated the two germline ends. The chain couples TRBV30 to TRBJ2-3; D is unresolved. The sequence came from a human donor who received a COVID-19 vaccine. Here the sequenced sample was CD4+ T cells from blood, cultured in vitro, taken before SARS-CoV-2 vaccination. The CDR3: CAWSFVGPQYF. The CDR3 coding sequence is TGTGCCTGGAGTTTTGTGGGTCCGCAGTATTTT.